What follows are 24 T cell receptor beta chains derived from one specimen sequenced in a study of CD8 T cells in ankylosing spondylitis. TCRdb independently ran MiXCR on the 5' RACE reads; one entry per CDR3 protein. The sample records 210,000 or so distinct CDR3 sequences, 8% to 10% being singletons. Specimen: blood, either unsorted or a sorted T cell fraction (not recorded which). These receptors came from a female donor with ankylosing spondylitis or in good health (not recorded which).

Only a few counts were recorded for this clonotype. This sequence joins TRBV20-1 and TRBJ2-2; 9 bases align to TRBD2. Trimming took 4 bases from V and 6 from J; bases not matched to a gene: 3. Germline V gives CDR1 DFQATT, CDR2 SNEGSKA (reference sequence). The CDR3 runs 13 residues. The CDR3: CSANQREAGELFF. The CDR3 region has the DNA TGCAGTGCTAACCAGCGGGAGGCCGGGGAGCTGTTTTTT.

This clonotype was detected ten times or more. The chain combines TRBV5-5 with TRBJ2-3, with a tentative D call TRBD2 (5 bases). The CDR3 contains 16 residues. V lost 0 bases and J 4 bases, leaving 15 bases between the germline ends. Germline V CDR1 and CDR2: SGHKS, YYEKEE (reference sequence). CDR3 sequence reads: CASSLGESQLADTQYF. The CDR3 coding sequence is TGTGCCAGCAGCTTGGGGGAGAGTCAGCTAGCAGATACGCAGTATTTT. Based on the CDR3 plus reference TRBV5-5 and TRBJ2-3, the full variable domain is DAGVTQSPTHLIKTRGQQVTLRCSPISGHKSVSWYQQVLGQGPQFIFQYYEKEERGRGNFPDRFSARQFPNYSSELNVNALLLGDSALYLCASSLGESQLADTQYFGPGTRLTVL.

This clonotype was counted at least ten times. This chain uses TRBV7-2 with TRBJ2-2; D not certain. Trimming took off 2 bases at V and 4 bases at J, with 8 bases between the two ends. The CDR3 length is 14 residues. CDR1 is SGHTA, CDR2 FQGNSA, per germline. CDR3 nucleotides: TGTGCCAGCAGCTTAATTCCGGGCACCGGGGAGCTGTTTTTT. Translated, it gives CASSLIPGTGELFF.

A word on this clonotype: This may arise from a read error, as a much more abundant clone is one base away. The DNA of the CDR3 is TGTGCCGGCAGCCTCGAGCACCCGAATTCACCCCTCCACTTT. Translation gives CAGSLEHPNSPLHF. The rearrangement links TRBV3-1 to TRBJ1-6, with D unresolved. Germline V CDR1 and CDR2: LGHDT, YNNKEL (reference sequence). The CDR3 runs 14 residues.

This clonotype was seen many times. The rearrangement links TRBV29-1 to TRBJ2-1; D not certain. V lost 5 bases and J 3 bases, leaving 14 bases between the germline ends. This CDR3 contains 14 residues. In germline, CDR1 is SQVTM, CDR2 ANQGSEA. DNA of the CDR3: TGCAGCGTTCTACTGCTTATAGACTACAATGAGCAGTTCTTC. Translated: CSVLLLIDYNEQFF.

This clonotype occurred many times. The chain links TRBV7-8 to TRBJ2-7; 8 bases match TRBD2. The CDR3 spans 16 residues. Trimming took 4 bases from V and 4 from J; bases not matched to a gene: 12. Germline V gene lookup returns CDR1 SGHVS and CDR2 FQNEAQ. The CDR3 reads CASSSEPGLVKYEQYF. CDR3 coding DNA: TGTGCCAGCAGCTCAGAACCGGGACTAGTGAAGTACGAGCAGTACTTC.

In this sample, this clonotype turned up many times. This chain links TRBV6-5 with TRBJ2-4; D call uncertain. The V end was cut by 0 bases, the J end by 9 bases, with 15 bases between. The CDR3 contains 15 residues. Germline CDR1 is MNHEY and CDR2 is SVGAGI. This CDR3 is CASSYSKANSGIQYF. CDR3 DNA sequence: TGTGCCAGCAGTTACTCGAAGGCCAACAGTGGCATTCAGTACTTC.

In its sample, this clonotype was seen many times. This sequence joins TRBV4-3 and TRBJ2-1; TRBD2 matches 8 bases. J lost 8 bases, V lost 1 base, and 7 bases had no gene match. Germline V CDR1 and CDR2: LGHNA, YSLEER. CDR3 size: 15 residues. The CDR3 nucleotides are TGCGCCAGCAGCCAAGCAGCGGGAGAAGTCTATGAGCAGTTCTTC. Translated, it gives CASSQAAGEVYEQFF.

This clonotype was counted once. It may be a read error: a sequence one base away is much more abundant. The chain uses TRBV6-2 or TRBV6-3 and TRBJ1-2; D call uncertain. V was shortened by 7 bases and J by 7 bases, with 22 bases between the two germline ends. The germline V gene encodes CDR1 MNHEY and CDR2 SVGEGT. The CDR3 is 15 amino acids. The CDR3 loop is CASTKDAGDFSGYTF. CDR3 nucleotide sequence: TGTGCCAGCACCAAGGATGCCGGGGATTTTTCTGGCTACACCTTC.

This clonotype has a count of ten or more. The CDR3 nucleotides read TGCAGTGCTACCCGGGACCCCTGGCCCACTGAAGCTTTCTTT. Its protein product is CSATRDPWPTEAFF. The gene calls are TRBV20-1 and TRBJ1-1; possible D gene TRBD1, 5 bases. V lost 4 bases to trimming and J lost 4 bases, with 16 bases between them. Germline CDR1 DFQATT, CDR2 SNEGSKA (reference sequence). The CDR3 length is 14 residues.

This clonotype was detected only a few times. The genes are TRBV20-1 and TRBJ1-6, with D possibly TRBD1 on 6 matching bases. In germline, CDR1 is DFQATT, CDR2 SNEGSKA (reference sequence). Between the trimmed V and J ends, which lost 3 bases and 5 bases, there was a span of 14 bases. This CDR3 is 15 amino acids long. The DNA for the CDR3 is TGCAGTGCTAGGGGCATGGGGGCGAATAATTCACCCCTCCACTTT. Protein product: CSARGMGANNSPLHF.

A note on this clonotype: A much bigger clone sits one base away, suggesting this may be a read error. The chain uses TRBV18 and TRBJ2-1; the D gene is possibly TRBD2 (6 bases). V dropped 5 bases and J dropped 6 bases, with 17 bases sitting between them. The CDR3 contains 15 residues. The V gene's germline CDR1 is KGHSH and CDR2 LQKENI. DNA for the CDR3: TGTGCCAGCTCAACGGGCCCTAGCGTCGGCAATGAGCAGTTCTTC. It translates to CASSTGPSVGNEQFF.

With regard to this clonotype: Possible read error: a much larger clone is one base away. V is TRBV5-1 and J is TRBJ2-1, with D unclear. CDR3 length: 12 residues. The V gene's germline CDR1 is SGHRS and CDR2 YFSETQ. DNA of the CDR3: TGCGCCAGCAGCTTGAGGATCAATGGGCAGTTCTTC. The encoded protein is CASSLRINGQFF.

The sample holds many counts of this clonotype. This chain uses TRBV3-1 with TRBJ2-5; possibly TRBD2 for D (6 bases). V was cut by 5 bases and J by 0 bases, with 10 bases left in between. Germline CDR1 is LGHDT and CDR2 is YNNKEL (reference sequence). The CDR3 contains 14 residues. The CDR3 reads CASSGGTYQETQYF. For the CDR3, the DNA is TGTGCCAGCAGCGGCGGGACTTACCAAGAGACCCAGTACTTC.

This clonotype was seen at least ten times. CDR3 sequence reads: CASSRLTSGRENEQFF. The CDR3 nucleotides read TGTGCCAGCAGCCGCCTGACTAGCGGGAGGGAAAATGAGCAGTTCTTC. The chain links TRBV3-1 to TRBJ2-1, with 14 positions matching TRBD2. V lost 4 bases to trimming and J lost 7 bases; unmatched junction nucleotides: 6. CDR1 and CDR2 from the germline V gene are LGHDT and YNNKEL (reference sequence). The CDR3 is made up of 16 amino acids.

This clonotype occurred a few times. J is TRBJ1-5 and V is TRBV28; D not certain. V gave up 8 bases and J gave up 2 bases, with 16 bases separating them. CDR1 and CDR2 (germline): MDHEN, SYDVKM. The length of the CDR3 is 15 residues. CDR3 in DNA: TGTGCCAGCGATCAAAGCGGGGTTGGCAATCAGCCCCAGCATTTT. Protein product: CASDQSGVGNQPQHF.

This clonotype was picked up a small number of times. This rearrangement joins TRBV2 to TRBJ2-7, with D possibly TRBD1 on 5 matching bases. The length of the CDR3 is 15 residues. V gave up 6 bases and J gave up 2 bases, with 17 bases separating them. The germline CDR1 and CDR2 sequences are SNHLY and FYNNEI. CDR3 DNA: TGTGCCAGCAGCGCGACAGTGTTTACGGCCTACGAGCAGTACTTC. The encoded protein is CASSATVFTAYEQYF.

The chain joins TRBV24-1 to TRBJ2-2; D unresolved. This CDR3 contains 12 residues. Trimming took 4 bases from V and 6 from J, leaving 5 bases between them. In germline, CDR1 is KGHDR, CDR2 SFDVKD. In nucleotides, the CDR3 is TGTGCCACCAGTGACCCCCCCGGGGAGCTGTTTTTT. It is translated as CATSDPPGELFF.

There are many counts of this clonotype. This chain joins TRBV12-3 or TRBV12-4 and TRBJ1-5; D is ambiguous. The CDR3 has 15 amino acids. V was pared by 4 bases and J by 0 bases, with 10 bases between. DNA for the CDR3: TGTGCCAGCAGTTATGGGGAGGGTAGCAATCAGCCCCAGCATTTT. It encodes CASSYGEGSNQPQHF.

This clonotype was seen ten or more times. The CDR3 end shows no conserved phenylalanine or tryptophan, and so a read error is likely. This rearrangement joins TRBV12-3 or TRBV12-4 to TRBJ1-2; D gene uncertain. This CDR3 is built from 13 residues. Between the trimmed V and J ends, which lost 4 bases and 4 bases, there was a span of 10 bases. In DNA, the CDR3 is TGTGCCAGCAGTTGGGATAGCTTCTATGGCTACACCTCC. Amino acids: CASSWDSFYGYTS.

Ten or more counts support this clonotype. The chain recombines TRBV20-1 with TRBJ2-7; 9 bases match TRBD2. CDR1 and CDR2 from the germline V gene are DFQATT and SNEGSKA (reference sequence). This CDR3 contains 18 residues. V shed 0 bases and J 0 bases; nucleotides not matched to a gene: 12. The CDR3, as DNA: TGCAGTGCTAGAGATCCGGCTAGCGGGGCATCCAGCTCCTACGAGCAGTACTTC. This sequence encodes CSARDPASGASSSYEQYF.

This clonotype was detected many times. The chain carries TRBV20-1 and TRBJ2-7; 7 bases align to TRBD1. The CDR3 is made up of 13 amino acids. Germline CDR1 DFQATT, CDR2 SNEGSKA (reference sequence). V lost 5 bases, J lost 0 bases, and 4 bases stayed unmatched. Here the CDR3 DNA reads TGCAGTGCTGACAGGGTGAGCTCCTACGAGCAGTACTTC. It codes for CSADRVSSYEQYF.

The chain has TRBV20-1 and TRBJ1-3; 8 positions agree with TRBD1. The CDR3 runs to 13 residues. Germline V CDR1 and CDR2: DFQATT, SNEGSKA (reference sequence). Trimming cost V 3 bases and J 8 bases; bases outside gene matches: 6. Here the CDR3 reads CSASWGQEDTIYF. CDR3 nucleotide sequence: TGCAGTGCTAGTTGGGGACAGGAGGACACCATATATTTT.

This clonotype was counted at least ten times. This sequence joins TRBV2 and TRBJ1-2; 11 bases are shared with TRBD1. The V gene's germline CDR1 is SNHLY and CDR2 FYNNEI. The CDR3 has 13 amino acids. The V gene end was trimmed by 6 bases and the J gene end by 8 bases; junction bases not matched to a gene: 5. The CDR3 nucleotides are TGTGCCAGCAGCGGACAGGGGGCACAGGGCTACACCTTC. Its protein product is CASSGQGAQGYTF. The full variable domain, with the rest looked up from reference TRBV2 and TRBJ1-2, is EPEVTQTPSHQVTQMGQEVILRCVPISNHLYFYWYRQILGQKVEFLVSFYNNEISEKSEIFDDQFSVERPDGSNFTLKIRSTKLEDSAMYFCASSGQGAQGYTFGSGTRLTVV.